This T cell receptor beta chain was identified during a study of CD8+CD57+ T cells in acquired aplastic anemia. Study-level information: Roughly 3 ug was the average amount of DNA from sorted CD4+ and CD8+ cells.

Trimming removed 3 bases from V and 2 bases from J, with 12 bases in between. The CDR3 has 15 amino acids. Germline CDR1 is SNHLY and CDR2 is FYNNEI. Genomic DNA templated the TCR beta VDJ and CDR3 profiling. TCRdb passed the reads through MiXCR, listing each CDR3 protein once. The data show fewer than 250,000 distinct CDR3 sequences, about half seen once. The rearrangement links TRBV2 to TRBJ2-3; unclear D gene. Sequences were obtained from sorted CD4+, CD8+, or CD8+CD57+ T cells (not recorded which) from PBMCs. This clonotype was sampled from a human donor in good health, serving as a control. The DNA of the CDR3 is TGTGCCAGCAGTGACTCCAATTTATTCACAGATACGCAGTATTTT. Protein sequence: CASSDSNLFTDTQYF.